Presented here are 14 T cell receptor beta chains from one specimen sequenced in a study of blood T cell repertoires in COVID-19. This table comes from immunoSEQ multiplex PCR, and its TCRdb copy is limited to in-frame clones, with some not included. The table records 95,000 to 150,000 clones, about four fifths of them present only once. Sequences were obtained from peripheral blood. Receptor source: a man in his sixties with active or convalescent COVID-19.

This clone was detected once. The V gene is TRBV7-2, the J gene TRBJ1-4; 8 nucleotides match TRBD1. Germline CDR1 SGHTA, CDR2 FQGNSA. The junction had 4 bases not matched to a gene; V was cut back by 5 bases and J by 5 bases. The CDR3 has 14 amino acids. CDR3 coding DNA: TGTGCCAGCAGCGCGAGACAGGGGAATGAAAAACTGTTTTTT. Residues: CASSARQGNEKLFF.

CDR3 amino acids: CSVGGPASGQYF. CDR3 DNA: TGCAGCGTTGGGGGGCCTGCTAGCGGGCAGTATTTT. The rearrangement uses TRBV29-1 and TRBJ2-3; TRBD2 might be the D (7 bases). Between the trimmed V and J ends, which lost 4 bases and 11 bases, there was a span of 16 bases. CDR3 size: 12 residues. Germline CDR1 and CDR2: SQVTM and ANQGSEA.

The chain joins TRBV6-5 to TRBJ2-7; 9 bases map to TRBD2. Trimming at V came to 6 bases and at J to 4 bases, leaving 7 bases not matched to a gene. Germline V lookup: CDR1 MNHEY, CDR2 SVGAGI. The CDR3 sequence is 14 residues long. CDR3 loop: CASRATTSGYEQYF. Written as DNA, the CDR3 is TGTGCCAGCAGAGCCACGACTAGCGGTTACGAGCAGTACTTC.

This sequence joins TRBV7-2 and TRBJ2-2, with D maybe TRBD2 (5 bases). CDR1 and CDR2 from the germline V gene are SGHTA and FQGNSA. The CDR3 contains 17 residues. V gave up 2 bases and J gave up 0 bases, with 13 bases separating them. The CDR3 region is CASSLIAGSANTGELFF. In DNA, the CDR3 is TGTGCCAGCAGCTTAATCGCGGGTTCCGCGAACACCGGGGAGCTGTTTTTT.

J is TRBJ2-7 and V is TRBV5-1; D uncertain. The CDR3 loop spans 13 amino acids. CDR1 and CDR2 (germline): SGHRS, YFSETQ. Trimming stripped 0 bases from V and 3 bases from J, with 7 bases between. The CDR3 reads CASSLGQNYEQYF. The CDR3 region has the DNA TGCGCCAGCAGCTTGGGACAAAACTACGAGCAGTACTTC.

The DNA for the CDR3 is TGTGCCAGCAGCCCCAACCTAGACAATGAGCAGTTCTTC. It translates to CASSPNLDNEQFF. This chain connects TRBV3-1 (or the pseudogene TRBV3-2) to TRBJ2-1, with no clear D. The CDR3 sequence is 13 residues long. Looked up from germline, CDR1 is LGHDT and CDR2 is YNNKEL (reference sequence). The V gene lost 4 bases and the J gene lost 5 bases, with 9 bases spanning the gap.

A few counts support this clone. The chain uses TRBV28 and TRBJ1-5, with D unresolved. The CDR3 loop spans 13 amino acids. Germline CDR1 MDHEN, CDR2 SYDVKM. The V end lost 10 bases, the J end lost 0 bases, and 10 bases lay between the germline ends. The chain's CDR3 is CATRRGSNQPQHF. The DNA for the CDR3 is TGTGCCACCCGACGGGGTAGCAATCAGCCCCAGCATTTT.

The chain uses TRBV28 and TRBJ2-1, with 7 nucleotides matching TRBD1. The germline V gene encodes CDR1 MDHEN and CDR2 SYDVKM. CDR3 length equals 13 residues. Losses at the gene ends were 11 bases for V and 7 bases for J; bases not matched to a gene: 11. CDR3 coding DNA: TGTGCCCACCGATTGACAGGGAAAAATGAGCAGTTCTTC. Protein sequence: CAHRLTGKNEQFF.

In its sample, this clone was seen a few times. The rearrangement joins TRBV12-2 to TRBJ2-2; TRBD2 was called by the table and not checked on the DNA. TRBV12-2 is a pseudogene segment. This CDR3 comprises 17 residues. Here the CDR3 reads CARGSDGLVSNTGELFF. DNA for the CDR3: TGTGCAAGGGGAAGCGACGGACTAGTATCGAACACCGGGGAGCTGTTTTTT.

The chain joins TRBV29-1 to TRBJ1-1, with no clear D. The ends were cut back, 7 bases at V and 3 bases at J, with 12 bases in the middle. Germline CDR1 and CDR2: SQVTM and ANQGSEA. This CDR3 has 12 amino acids. CDR3 nucleotides: TGCAGCGAGATCGACAAGGACACTGAAGCTTTCTTT. Residues: CSEIDKDTEAFF. Filled out from reference TRBV29-1 and TRBJ1-1, the complete variable domain reads SAVISQKPSRDICQRGTSLTIQCQVDSQVTMMFWYRQQPGQSLTLIATANQGSEATYESGFVIDKFPISRPNLTFSTLTVSNMSPEDSSIYLCSEIDKDTEAFFGQGTRLTVV.

The CDR3 protein is CSVEDQGRGEKLFF. The CDR3 nucleotides read TGCAGCGTTGAAGATCAGGGGAGGGGTGAAAAACTGTTTTTT. J is TRBJ1-4 and V is TRBV29-1, with D perhaps TRBD1 (6 bases). V lost 0 bases and J 7 bases, leaving 12 bases between the germline ends. Germline V gene lookup returns CDR1 SQVTM and CDR2 ANQGSEA. This CDR3 region has 14 residues.

This clone occurred a few times. The chain has TRBV5-4 and TRBJ2-6; D is possibly TRBD2 (6 bases). The ends were cut back, 1 base at V and 4 bases at J, with 15 bases in the middle. Looked up from germline, CDR1 is SGHNT and CDR2 is YYREEE (reference sequence). This CDR3 is 17 amino acids long. The DNA of the CDR3 is TGTGCCAGCAGCTTGCCAGGGAGGAGTGGAGGGGCCAACGTCCTGACTTTC. This encodes CASSLPGRSGGANVLTF.

The V and J genes are TRBV11-2 and TRBJ2-2, with TRBD2 matching over 14 bases. The germline V gene encodes CDR1 SGHAT and CDR2 FQNNGV. The junction had 11 bases not matched to a gene; V was cut back by 5 bases and J by 6 bases. The CDR3 is 18 amino acids. The CDR3 DNA reads TGTGCCAGCAGCGACGGGACTAGCGGGAGACGGAGAGCCGGGGAGCTGTTTTTT. Translated: CASSDGTSGRRRAGELFF. Filled out from reference TRBV11-2 and TRBJ2-2, the complete variable domain reads EAGVAQSPRYKIIEKRQSVAFWCNPISGHATLYWYQQILGQGPKLLIQFQNNGVVDDSQLPKDRFSAERLKGVDSTLKIQPAKLEDSAVYLCASSDGTSGRRRAGELFFGEGSRLTVL.

The rearrangement uses TRBV5-1 and TRBJ2-1; 8 bases agree with TRBD2. Germline V CDR1 and CDR2: SGHRS, YFSETQ. V lost 4 bases and J lost 7; bases outside the gene matches: 10. This CDR3 contains 15 residues. The CDR3 protein is CASSPATGRGNEQFF. The CDR3 region has the DNA TGCGCCAGCAGCCCCGCCACCGGGAGGGGGAATGAGCAGTTCTTC.